The next 27 T cell receptor beta chains were all read from a single sample in a study of blood T cell repertoires in COVID-19. Clones were read by immunoSEQ multiplex PCR, and TCRdb kept only the in-frame ones, dropping some. The repertoire holds a few hundred thousand clones, with over 75% as singletons. The sequenced material came from peripheral blood. Receptors were obtained from a woman in her forties or fifties who had recovered from COVID-19.

J is TRBJ2-3 and V is TRBV28; 7 nucleotides line up with TRBD2. The V gene end was trimmed by 5 bases and the J gene end by 1 base; junction bases not matched to a gene: 3. The CDR3 totals 14 residues. Germline CDR1 and CDR2: MDHEN and SYDVKM. CDR3 protein: CASSPTSGTDTQYF. The CDR3 DNA follows: TGTGCCAGCAGTCCCACTAGCGGCACAGATACGCAGTATTTT.

A word on this clone: Other DNA sequences in the sample encode the same CDR3. The J gene is TRBJ1-3, the V gene TRBV5-6; D not certain. V dropped 0 bases and J dropped 4 bases, with 14 bases sitting between them. The CDR3 runs 16 residues. Germline V CDR1 and CDR2: SGHDT, YYEEEE. The CDR3: CASSLAGGGSGNTIYF. CDR3 sequence (DNA): TGTGCCAGCAGCTTGGCCGGTGGCGGGTCCGGAAACACCATATATTTT. Based on the CDR3 plus reference TRBV5-6 and TRBJ1-3, the full variable domain is DAGVTQSPTHLIKTRGQQVTLRCSPKSGHDTVSWYQQALGQGPQFIFQYYEEEERQRGNFPDRFSGHQFPNYSSELNVNALLLGDSALYLCASSLAGGGSGNTIYFGEGSWLTVV.

The gene calls are TRBV9 and TRBJ2-3; 8 positions match TRBD1. The CDR3 length is 15 residues. V gave up 3 bases and J gave up 1 base; unmatched junction bases: 4. Per the germline V gene, CDR1 is SGDLS and CDR2 is YYNGEE. The chain's CDR3 is CASSAQGDRTDTQYF. The CDR3 coding sequence is TGTGCCAGCAGCGCACAGGGGGATCGCACAGATACGCAGTATTTT.

V gene TRBV28 combines with J gene TRBJ2-2; TRBD1 agrees at 7 bases. Germline CDR1 is MDHEN and CDR2 is SYDVKM. The CDR3 consists of 16 residues. Trimming took 5 bases from V and 1 from J; bases not matched to a gene: 7. The CDR3 DNA reads as TGTGCCAGCAGTACAGACAGGGACATGAACACCGGGGAGCTGTTTTTT. It is translated as CASSTDRDMNTGELFF.

The rearrangement joins TRBV4-3 to TRBJ2-5, with 9 bases lining up with TRBD2. Germline-derived CDR1 and CDR2 are LGHNA and YSLEER. After removal of 1 base from V and 2 bases from J, the junction contained 5 bases not matched to a gene. This CDR3 contains 16 residues. CDR3 residues: CASSQGGLAGQETQYF. For the CDR3, the DNA is TGCGCCAGCAGCCAAGGGGGACTAGCAGGGCAAGAGACCCAGTACTTC.

This chain uses TRBV7-5 with TRBJ1-4; the table assigns TRBD1, which was not confirmed against the DNA. TRBV7-5 is noted as a pseudogene. This CDR3 is 17 amino acids long. CDR3 sequence (DNA): TGTGCCAGAAGCTTAGTAATCCAGGACAGACTTAAGGAAAAACTGTTTTTT. It yields the protein CARSLVIQDRLKEKLFF.

The V and J genes are TRBV20-1 and TRBJ2-7; 12 bases agree with TRBD2. The CDR3 totals 14 residues. J gave up 4 bases and V 3 bases, and 4 bases lay outside the gene matches. Germline-derived CDR1 and CDR2 are DFQATT and SNEGSKA (reference sequence). DNA for the CDR3: TGCAGTGCTAGTGGACTAGCGGGAAAGTACGAGCAGTACTTC. Translation: CSASGLAGKYEQYF.

This chain links TRBV7-2 with TRBJ1-1; D might be TRBD1 (6 bases). The CDR3 covers 15 residues. CDR1 is SGHTA, CDR2 FQGNSA, per germline. V lost 0 bases to trimming and J lost 5 bases, with 13 bases between them. CDR3: CASSLALTGGTEAFF. The CDR3, as DNA: TGTGCCAGCAGCTTAGCGCTGACAGGCGGGACTGAAGCTTTCTTT.

This clone was seen only once. The rearrangement uses TRBV28 and TRBJ2-7; possibly TRBD2 for D (5 bases). The CDR3 loop spans 17 amino acids. Trimming stripped 10 bases from V and 2 bases from J, with 27 bases between. The germline V gene encodes CDR1 MDHEN and CDR2 SYDVKM. This chain's CDR3 is CATMREKLILAPYEQYF. The CDR3 DNA follows: TGTGCCACAATGAGGGAGAAACTGATCCTAGCCCCCTACGAGCAGTACTTC.

J is TRBJ1-6 and V is TRBV12-3 or TRBV12-4; D remains unclear. V was shortened by 7 bases and J by 10 bases, with 11 bases between the two germline ends. The CDR3 is 12 residues long. CDR3 nucleotides: TGTGCCAGCAATGGCGGAGGGTCACCCCTCCACTTT. Amino acid sequence: CASNGGGSPLHF.

The rearrangement joins TRBV7-8 to TRBJ2-1; maybe TRBD2 (6 bases). Per germline, CDR1 SGHVS and CDR2 FQNEAQ. This CDR3 contains 15 residues. V lost 1 base, J lost 7 bases, and 14 bases lay in between. The CDR3 DNA reads TGTGCCAGCAGCTTAGATCCCGGGACTTGGAATGAGCAGTTCTTC. Residues: CASSLDPGTWNEQFF.

The chain has TRBV2 and TRBJ1-6; TRBD1 aligns across 9 bases. The CDR3 consists of 15 residues. The V segment lost 5 bases and the J segment 9 bases; nucleotides outside the gene matches: 8. CDR1 and CDR2 (germline): SNHLY, FYNNEI. The CDR3 protein is CASSLRQGESSPLHF. The CDR3, as DNA: TGTGCCAGCAGTCTGCGACAGGGGGAAAGTTCACCCCTCCACTTT.

This chain joins TRBV7-2 and TRBJ1-5; no clear D. With 1 base removed from V and 7 bases from J, the gap between germline ends came to 11 bases. There are 14 residues in the CDR3. CDR1 is SGHTA and CDR2 is FQGNSA in the germline V gene. CDR3 sequence: CASSLVEGGQPQHF. CDR3 bases: TGTGCCAGCAGCTTAGTAGAGGGAGGGCAGCCCCAGCATTTT.

This clone was seen more than once but under ten times. The gene calls are TRBV7-2 and TRBJ1-6; weak D call: TRBD1 (5 bases). V lost 1 base to trimming and J lost 8 bases, with 15 bases between them. The length of the CDR3 is 16 residues. Germline assignment: CDR1 SGHTA and CDR2 FQGNSA. The CDR3 coding sequence is TGTGCCAGCAGCTTAGTATTCCGGGTAGGGGATTCACCCCTCCACTTT. Translation: CASSLVFRVGDSPLHF.

CDR3 in DNA: TGCGCCAGCAGTGACACCAACGGGGACGAGCAGTACTTC. Its protein is CASSDTNGDEQYF. The gene calls are TRBV10-1 and TRBJ2-7, with a weak D call TRBD2 (5 bases). Trimming took off 3 bases at V and 5 bases at J, with 11 bases between the two ends. This CDR3 has 13 amino acids. Germline-derived CDR1 and CDR2 are WNHNN and SYGVQD (reference sequence).

The chain carries TRBV7-2 and TRBJ1-2; 7 positions match TRBD1. The V segment lost 2 bases and the J segment 1 base; nucleotides outside the gene matches: 10. Germline V CDR1 and CDR2: SGHTA, FQGNSA. The CDR3 sequence is 17 residues long. The DNA for the CDR3 is TGTGCCAGCAGCTTATGGGGTACGGGACAGATTAACTATGGCTACACCTTC. Protein product: CASSLWGTGQINYGYTF.

This clone was observed a few times. The chain couples TRBV6-2 or TRBV6-3 to TRBJ2-7; TRBD1 aligns across 12 bases. Germline V CDR1 and CDR2: MNHEY, SVGEGT. The CDR3 has 14 residues. V lost 7 bases, J lost 12 bases, and 13 bases stayed unmatched. Here the CDR3 reads CASTPGQGAHEGYF. The CDR3 DNA reads TGTGCCAGCACCCCGGGACAGGGGGCCCACGAGGGGTACTTC.

J is TRBJ2-1 and V is TRBV27, with 10 bases fitting TRBD2. Germline V lookup: CDR1 MNHEY, CDR2 SMNVEV (reference sequence). The CDR3 is 15 residues long. The trim removed 6 bases at V and 2 bases at J, leaving 4 bases unmatched. CDR3 nucleotides: TGTGCCAGCAGCTTAGCGGGAGGAGCCTACAATGAGCAGTTCTTC. Its protein is CASSLAGGAYNEQFF.

This sequence joins TRBV16 and TRBJ1-5; maybe TRBD1 (5 bases). The germline gives CDR1 KGHSY, CDR2 FQNENV. The CDR3 extends over 15 amino acids. The V end lost 0 bases, the J end lost 6 bases, and 12 bases lay between the germline ends. The CDR3 DNA reads as TGTGCCAGCAGCCAATCTTCAGGGTCGGGTCAGCCCCAGCATTTT. This codes for CASSQSSGSGQPQHF.

V gene TRBV5-6 combines with J gene TRBJ2-7; 13 bases agree with TRBD2. J lost 2 bases, V lost 4 bases, and 9 bases had no gene match. The CDR3 totals 17 residues. Looked up from germline, CDR1 is SGHDT and CDR2 is YYEEEE. This chain's CDR3 is CASSRRLAGGLTYEQYF. The CDR3 nucleotides are TGTGCCAGCAGCCGACGACTAGCGGGAGGACTAACCTACGAGCAGTACTTC. Full variable domain (rest looked up from reference TRBV5-6 and TRBJ2-7): DAGVTQSPTHLIKTRGQQVTLRCSPKSGHDTVSWYQQALGQGPQFIFQYYEEEERQRGNFPDRFSGHQFPNYSSELNVNALLLGDSALYLCASSRRLAGGLTYEQYFGPGTRLTVT.

J is TRBJ2-1 and V is TRBV19, with 15 bases aligning to TRBD2. The CDR3 totals 13 residues. Per the germline V gene, CDR1 is LNHDA and CDR2 is SQIVND (reference sequence). V dropped 7 bases and J dropped 10; count of bases not matched to a gene: 2. For the CDR3, the DNA is TGTGCCAGTATGGGGACTAGCGGGAGGGAGCAGTTCTTC. Translation gives CASMGTSGREQFF. The whole variable domain, filled in from reference TRBV19 and TRBJ2-1, reads DGGITQSPKYLFRKEGQNVTLSCEQNLNHDAMYWYRQDPGQGLRLIYYSQIVNDFQKGDIAEGYSVSREKKESFPLTVTSAQKNPTAFYLCASMGTSGREQFFGPGTRLTVL.

The J gene is TRBJ2-7, the V gene TRBV11-3; D remains unclear. The length of the CDR3 is 12 residues. Germline CDR1 SGHNT, CDR2 YENEEA. V shed 4 bases and J shed 2 bases, with 6 bases lying between them. The CDR3 bases are TGTGCCAGCAGCTACCACACCTACGAGCAGTACTTC. It specifies CASSYHTYEQYF.

J is TRBJ2-3 and V is TRBV12-5; D is uncertain. The CDR3 contains 13 residues. Trimming stripped 0 bases from V and 3 bases from J, with 4 bases between. The germline CDR1 and CDR2 sequences are LGHNT and FRNRAP. This CDR3 is CASGLVGTDTQYF. Written as DNA, the CDR3 is TGTGCTAGTGGTTTGGTCGGGACAGATACGCAGTATTTT.

The gene calls are TRBV28 and TRBJ2-3, with D possibly TRBD1 on 5 matching bases. Trimming left V 6 bases short and J 4 bases short, with 17 bases between. The length of the CDR3 is 15 residues. In germline, CDR1 is MDHEN, CDR2 SYDVKM. DNA of the CDR3: TGTGCCAGCAGCCCTCAAGACAGCGTTCCAGATACGCAGTATTTT. Protein product: CASSPQDSVPDTQYF.

The chain recombines TRBV7-2 with TRBJ2-3; tentatively, D is TRBD1 (8 bases). The V end was cut by 1 base, the J end by 3 bases, with 23 bases between. Germline CDR1 reads SGHTA; CDR2 reads FQGNSA. The CDR3 extends over 19 amino acids. CDR3 sequence: CASSLDPAGAGGGTDTQYF. For the CDR3, the DNA is TGTGCCAGCAGCTTAGACCCGGCGGGGGCAGGGGGCGGAACAGATACGCAGTATTTT.

The chain has TRBV7-9 and TRBJ1-1; D ambiguous. Trimming removed 4 bases from V and 0 bases from J, with 9 bases in between. Germline assignment: CDR1 SEHNR and CDR2 FQNEAQ (reference sequence). The CDR3 runs to 14 residues. The CDR3 coding sequence is TGTGCCAGCAGCTCTCAACAAATGAACACTGAAGCTTTCTTT. Translation gives CASSSQQMNTEAFF.

V is TRBV28 and J is TRBJ2-5; possible D gene TRBD1, 7 bases. V was shortened by 5 bases and J by 9 bases, with 16 bases between the two germline ends. Germline CDR1 and CDR2: MDHEN and SYDVKM. The CDR3 consists of 13 residues. The CDR3 sequence is CASSQGGERPQYF. The CDR3 nucleotides are TGTGCCAGCAGTCAGGGGGGAGAGAGACCCCAGTACTTC.